Below, 22 T cell receptor beta chains from the same sample are listed, as sequenced in a study of T cell repertoires in cytomegalovirus infection. No antigens are known for them. TCRdb recomputed calls from the reads with MiXCR, one row per CDR3 protein. The sample lists approximately 590,000 distinct CDR3 sequences, over 35% occurring once. This specimen was cultured PBMCs, taken from culture after CMV antigen stimulation. All receptors derive from a human donor in good health (CMV status not recorded). Some clones in this sample may be carry-over from other donors' samples.

V gene TRBV2 combines with J gene TRBJ1-1, with 8 bases matching TRBD1. V lost 8 bases and J lost 2; bases outside the gene matches: 4. The CDR3 has 13 residues. The V gene's germline CDR1 is SNHLY and CDR2 FYNNEI. The CDR3 loop reads CASEGQVNTEAFF. The CDR3 DNA is TGTGCCAGCGAGGGACAGGTAAACACTGAAGCTTTCTTT.

The sample holds a few counts of this clonotype. The chain links TRBV7-2 to TRBJ2-1; TRBD2 aligns across 12 bases. This CDR3 contains 15 residues. CDR1 is SGHTA and CDR2 is FQGNSA in the germline V gene. V lost 4 bases and J lost 5; bases outside the gene matches: 3. The CDR3 bases are TGTGCCAGCAGCTGGACTAGCGGGGTTAACAATGAGCAGTTCTTC. Translated: CASSWTSGVNNEQFF.

J is TRBJ2-6 and V is TRBV19; D unclear. V was trimmed by 4 bases and J by 0 bases, leaving 4 bases between them. This CDR3 spans 14 amino acids. Germline CDR1 is LNHDA and CDR2 is SQIVND (reference sequence). CDR3 residues: CASSTPSGANVLTF. CDR3 bases: TGTGCCAGTAGTACCCCCTCTGGGGCCAACGTCCTGACTTTC.

The chain carries TRBV12-3 or TRBV12-4 and TRBJ2-3; TRBD2 is a possible D gene (5 bases). The V gene lost 3 bases and the J gene lost 2 bases, with 9 bases spanning the gap. The CDR3 spans 14 residues. CDR3 region: CASSFSDPTDTQYF. CDR3 DNA: TGTGCCAGCAGTTTTAGCGACCCCACAGATACGCAGTATTTT.

This rearrangement joins TRBV20-1 to TRBJ2-3, with D hard to call. Germline CDR1 reads DFQATT; CDR2 reads SNEGSKA (reference sequence). Trimming removed 4 bases from V and 5 bases from J, with 13 bases in between. The CDR3 extends over 13 amino acids. CDR3 sequence: CSATPGAVDTQYF. The CDR3, as DNA: TGCAGTGCTACCCCGGGTGCAGTAGATACGCAGTATTTT.

The V and J genes are TRBV11-2 and TRBJ1-2; 9 positions agree with TRBD1. Germline V gives CDR1 SGHAT, CDR2 FQNNGV. The J segment lost 6 bases and the V segment lost 5 bases, leaving 10 bases of the junction unmatched. The CDR3 sequence is 15 residues long. CDR3 loop: CASSPPFYRGHGYTF. DNA for the CDR3: TGTGCCAGCAGCCCCCCATTCTACAGGGGGCATGGCTACACCTTC.

The chain employs TRBV14 and TRBJ2-1, with no clear D. Germline CDR1 SGHDN, CDR2 FVKESK. Trimming removed 4 bases at V and 9 bases at J, with 10 bases between. The CDR3 covers 12 residues. The CDR3 DNA follows: TGTGCCAGCAGCCTACCCTGGGGTGAGCAGTTCTTC. Translation gives CASSLPWGEQFF.

The V and J genes are TRBV7-2 and TRBJ2-3; 7 bases align to TRBD2. With V trimmed by 0 bases and J by 1 base, 4 bases remained unmatched. CDR1 is SGHTA, CDR2 FQGNSA, per germline. The CDR3 has 16 amino acids. CDR3: CASSLARSGGTDTQYF. For the CDR3, the DNA is TGTGCCAGCAGCTTAGCGCGGAGCGGGGGCACAGATACGCAGTATTTT.

This clonotype was found many times. This chain links TRBV7-8 with TRBJ2-1, with D tentatively TRBD2 (5 bases). The CDR3 covers 15 residues. CDR1 and CDR2 (germline): SGHVS, FQNEAQ. Trimming took 2 bases from V and 9 from J, leaving 17 bases between them. The CDR3 loop is CASSLTPVSRGEQFF. The DNA of the CDR3 is TGTGCCAGCAGCTTAACTCCGGTTAGTCGGGGTGAGCAGTTCTTC.

The table lists this clonotype with a few counts. The chain joins TRBV28 to TRBJ1-5; 10 bases line up with TRBD1. V gave up 3 bases and J gave up 2 bases; unmatched junction bases: 4. CDR1 is MDHEN, CDR2 SYDVKM, per germline. The CDR3 spans 16 residues. This chain's CDR3 is CASSLGGTGGNQPQHF. CDR3 DNA: TGTGCCAGCAGTTTGGGGGGGACAGGGGGCAATCAGCCCCAGCATTTT.

This sequence joins TRBV10-3 and TRBJ1-2; possibly TRBD1 for D (6 bases). V lost 7 bases, J lost 3 bases, and 12 bases lay in between. The CDR3 covers 13 residues. Germline V gene sequence: CDR1 ENHRY, CDR2 SYGVKD. CDR3 in amino acids: CAITKQGDYGYTF. The CDR3 nucleotides are TGTGCCATCACTAAACAGGGTGACTATGGCTACACCTTC.

The V and J genes are TRBV7-2 and TRBJ2-1; D may be TRBD2 (6 bases). Germline CDR1 SGHTA, CDR2 FQGNSA. The CDR3 has 15 amino acids. V was trimmed by 1 base and J by 4 bases, leaving 11 bases between them. The CDR3 here is CASSLGQRAYNEQFF. CDR3 nucleotides: TGTGCCAGCAGCTTAGGCCAGCGGGCATACAATGAGCAGTTCTTC.

The chain combines TRBV7-8 with TRBJ1-4; 7 nucleotides agree with TRBD1. This CDR3 spans 18 amino acids. V lost 0 bases to trimming and J lost 8 bases; unmatched junction nucleotides: 15. Germline V gene sequence: CDR1 SGHVS, CDR2 FQNEAQ. CDR3 nucleotide sequence: TGTGCCAGCAGCTTAGCAAACAAGAACAGGGGTTGGAGGGAAAAACTGTTTTTT. It codes for CASSLANKNRGWREKLFF.

The V and J genes are TRBV4-1 and TRBJ2-1, with D perhaps TRBD1 (6 bases). Germline CDR1 and CDR2: MGHRA and YSYEKL. Trimming stripped 0 bases from V and 3 bases from J, with 9 bases between. The CDR3 sequence is 15 residues long. The DNA for the CDR3 is TGCGCCAGCAGCCAAGACCCGACAGGCTACAATGAGCAGTTCTTC. Amino acid sequence: CASSQDPTGYNEQFF.

This clonotype was picked up a small number of times. This chain connects TRBV12-3 or TRBV12-4 to TRBJ2-5; a possible D gene is TRBD2 (5 bases). V lost 6 bases to trimming and J lost 4 bases, with 15 bases between them. CDR3 length: 14 amino acids. The CDR3 DNA reads TGTGCCAGCAGCCCCGCCCCCGAGGGAGAGACCCAGTACTTC. It encodes CASSPAPEGETQYF.

The J gene is TRBJ2-7, the V gene TRBV6-2 or TRBV6-3; D is ambiguous. V shed 0 bases and J shed 2 bases, with 14 bases lying between them. This CDR3 spans 16 amino acids. CDR1 and CDR2 (germline): MNHEY, SVGEGT. Here the CDR3 reads CASSYSMSGYTYEQYF. DNA of the CDR3: TGTGCCAGCAGTTACTCGATGTCCGGCTACACCTACGAGCAGTACTTC.

This clonotype was seen a few times. This chain links TRBV6-5 with TRBJ1-1; maybe TRBD1 (5 bases). This CDR3 has 14 residues. In germline, CDR1 is MNHEY, CDR2 SVGAGI. Trimming pared 2 bases from V and 11 bases from J, leaving 18 bases between. The CDR3 nucleotides are TGTGCCAGCAGTTACGGTCAGGGCTCCGGGTGGGCTTTCTTT. The encoded protein is CASSYGQGSGWAFF.

Note on this clonotype: This is likely a read error, given that the CDR3 carries no conserved phenylalanine or tryptophan at its end. V usage is TRBV5-6 and J usage is TRBJ1-2; tentatively, D is TRBD1 (5 bases). V dropped 7 bases and J dropped 3 bases, with 19 bases sitting between them. CDR3 size: 15 residues. CDR1 and CDR2 (germline): SGHDT, YYEEEE. CDR3 nucleotide sequence: TGTGCCAGCGGAAGGAGCGGGGCTAGGGACTATGGCTACACCCTC. This encodes CASGRSGARDYGYTL.

The chain has TRBV28 and TRBJ1-1; D not resolved. The germline gives CDR1 MDHEN, CDR2 SYDVKM. V lost 6 bases and J 11 bases, leaving 16 bases between the germline ends. The CDR3 loop spans 12 amino acids. CDR3 coding DNA: TGTGCCAGCAGGCAGACGACAAGGACGGCTTTCTTT. Translated, it gives CASRQTTRTAFF.

This chain joins TRBV9 and TRBJ2-7, with D uncertain. This CDR3 contains 13 residues. CDR1 is SGDLS, CDR2 YYNGEE, per germline. The V end lost 0 bases, the J end lost 6 bases, and 10 bases lay between the germline ends. As DNA, the CDR3 is TGTGCCAGCAGCGTAGTCAGTGCCAGCGAGCAGTACTTC. Its protein product is CASSVVSASEQYF.

This rearrangement joins TRBV5-1 to TRBJ2-3, with 7 nucleotides matching TRBD1. The CDR3 spans 16 residues. Trimming cost V 4 bases and J 7 bases; bases outside gene matches: 15. CDR1 and CDR2 (germline): SGHRS, YFSETQ. The CDR3 bases are TGCGCCAGCAGCCATGATCGACAGGGTCGGGGAAATACGCAGTATTTT. This gives the protein CASSHDRQGRGNTQYF.

There are many counts of this clonotype. J is TRBJ2-3 and V is TRBV7-2; no clear D gene. The germline gives CDR1 SGHTA, CDR2 FQGNSA. The CDR3 has 14 amino acids. The V gene lost 5 bases and the J gene lost 4 bases, with 13 bases spanning the gap. The CDR3 reads CASSPTPAADTQYF. DNA of the CDR3: TGTGCCAGCAGCCCTACCCCCGCGGCAGATACGCAGTATTTT.